Presented here are 29 T cell receptor beta chains from one specimen sequenced in a study of OX40 agonist ivuxolimab in advanced cancers. TCRdb's copy holds only in-frame clones and misses some; the assay was immunoSEQ multiplex PCR. Among tens of thousands of clones listed, roughly 87% were seen once. The sequencing used CD4+ or CD8+ T cells sorted from blood, collected in a trial of the OX40 agonist ivuxolimab. These receptors were obtained from an adult with an advanced solid tumor such as melanoma, head and neck, liver or kidney cancer.

The chain combines TRBV6-5 with TRBJ1-4, with D possibly TRBD1 on 6 matching bases. The germline V gene has CDR1 MNHEY and CDR2 SVGAGI. This CDR3 is 14 amino acids long. Between the trimmed V and J ends, which lost 5 bases and 4 bases, there was a span of 11 bases. CDR3 bases: TGTGCCAGCAGTGTAGGACAGTTTAATGAAAAACTGTTTTTT. Translated, it gives CASSVGQFNEKLFF.

About this clone itself: At one end, the junction sequence differs from germline, possibly due to a read error. CDR3: CATSSRGNRGYGYTF. CDR3 DNA sequence: TGTGCCACCAGTAGTAGGGGGAACAGGGGTTATGGCTACACCTTC. The J gene is TRBJ1-2, the V gene TRBV27; 7 positions match TRBD1. Germline CDR1 is MNHEY and CDR2 is SMNVEV (reference sequence). CDR3 length: 15 residues.

This rearrangement joins TRBV27 to TRBJ2-1; TRBD1 aligns across 8 bases. CDR3 length: 18 residues. Trimming took 1 base from V and 0 from J; bases not matched to a gene: 8. The germline V gene encodes CDR1 MNHEY and CDR2 SMNVEV (reference sequence). DNA for the CDR3: TGTGCCAGCAGTTTATTTCTTACAGGGGGGCACTCCTACAATGAGCAGTTCTTC. Amino acid sequence: CASSLFLTGGHSYNEQFF.

The chain is built from TRBV7-2 and TRBJ1-5; 7 bases align to TRBD1. Trimming cost V 4 bases and J 0 bases; bases outside gene matches: 9. CDR1 and CDR2 from the germline V gene are SGHTA and FQGNSA. CDR3 length: 17 amino acids. The CDR3 DNA follows: TGTGCCAGCAGCTCGCTCAGGGACAGCTATAGCAATCAGCCCCAGCATTTT. Its protein is CASSSLRDSYSNQPQHF.

This clone has only a few counts. This chain joins TRBV7-3 and TRBJ2-7; D not resolved. Per germline, CDR1 SGHTA and CDR2 FQGTGA. The CDR3 runs 14 residues. V was shortened by 5 bases and J by 2 bases, with 13 bases between the two germline ends. CDR3 sequence: CASSLSTQTYEQYF. CDR3 DNA: TGTGCCAGCAGCCTATCGACCCAAACCTACGAGCAGTACTTC.

The J gene is TRBJ1-1, the V gene TRBV5-1, with D perhaps matching TRBD1 (5 bases). V lost 0 bases to trimming and J lost 7 bases, with 10 bases between them. The germline CDR1 and CDR2 sequences are SGHRS and YFSETQ. The CDR3 covers 13 residues. CDR3 in DNA: TGCGCCAGCAGCTTGGAGGGACGGTTTGAAGCTTTCTTT. This gives the protein CASSLEGRFEAFF.

The V call is TRBV6-5, the J call TRBJ2-5, with TRBD2 identical over 11 bases. CDR3 size: 16 residues. Germline V gene data show CDR1 as MNHEY and CDR2 as SVGAGI. Trimming took 4 bases from V and 1 from J; bases not matched to a gene: 5. CDR3 in DNA: TGTGCCAGCAGTTCGCCCGGGACTAGCGGCCAAGAGACCCAGTACTTC. This encodes CASSSPGTSGQETQYF.

This chain connects TRBV28 to TRBJ1-3; the match to TRBD1 covers 7 bases. V shed 7 bases and J 3 bases; nucleotides not matched to a gene: 6. This CDR3 comprises 14 residues. Germline V gives CDR1 MDHEN, CDR2 SYDVKM. DNA of the CDR3: TGTGCCAGCATCAGGGGGTCGTTTGGAAACACCATATATTTT. Translation: CASIRGSFGNTIYF.

The chain joins TRBV28 to TRBJ2-1; the match to TRBD2 covers 7 bases. Per the germline V gene, CDR1 is MDHEN and CDR2 is SYDVKM. Trimming took 6 bases from V and 0 from J; bases not matched to a gene: 8. The CDR3 runs to 16 residues. The CDR3 loop is CASSLAGGNSYNEQFF. As DNA, the CDR3 is TGTGCCAGCAGCCTAGCCGGGGGGAACTCCTACAATGAGCAGTTCTTC.

This clone showed up just a few times. The CDR3 loop reads CASSVVRVRSYEQYF. CDR3 DNA: TGTGCCAGCAGTGTGGTTAGAGTTCGTTCCTACGAGCAGTACTTC. The rearrangement links TRBV6-5 to TRBJ2-7; no reliable D call. CDR3 length equals 15 residues. Germline CDR1 MNHEY, CDR2 SVGAGI. The germline V and J ends were trimmed by 5 bases and 1 base, with 15 bases remaining between them.

V and J are TRBV28 and TRBJ2-4; possible D gene TRBD2, 6 bases. The V end was cut by 6 bases, the J end by 9 bases, with 24 bases between. CDR1 and CDR2 (germline): MDHEN, SYDVKM. The CDR3 is 16 amino acids. The CDR3 sequence: CASRREDQGAYGIQYF. CDR3 nucleotides: TGTGCCAGCAGAAGGGAGGACCAGGGCGCGTATGGCATTCAGTACTTC. Using reference TRBV28 and TRBJ2-4 for the parts outside the CDR3, the full variable domain is DVKVTQSSRYLVKRTGEKVFLECVQDMDHENMFWYRQDPGLGLRLIYFSYDVKMKEKGDIPEGYSVSREKKERFSLILESASTNQTSMYLCASRREDQGAYGIQYFGAGTRLSVL.

This clone was counted a few times. The chain combines TRBV19 with TRBJ1-1; D gene uncertain. Between the trimmed V and J ends, which lost 5 bases and 1 base, there was a span of 8 bases. CDR3 length equals 13 residues. The germline V gene has CDR1 LNHDA and CDR2 SQIVND (reference sequence). The CDR3 reads CASSQTRNTEAFF. CDR3 nucleotide sequence: TGTGCCAGTAGTCAGACGAGGAACACTGAAGCTTTCTTT.

V is TRBV5-6 and J is TRBJ1-3; no firm D call. The CDR3 loop spans 12 amino acids. Per germline, CDR1 SGHDT and CDR2 YYEEEE. Trimming took off 1 base at V and 4 bases at J, with 3 bases between the two ends. CDR3 protein: CASSLLGNTIYF. The CDR3 region has the DNA TGTGCCAGCAGCTTGCTAGGAAACACCATATATTTT.

V and J are TRBV9 and TRBJ1-4; 9 bases fit TRBD1. V was clipped by 0 bases and J by 5 bases; unmatched bases: 11. Germline V gene lookup returns CDR1 SGDLS and CDR2 YYNGEE. The CDR3 has 18 residues. This CDR3 reads CASSVDEGTGWTNEKLFF. The CDR3 DNA reads as TGTGCCAGCAGCGTAGACGAAGGGACAGGGTGGACGAATGAAAAACTGTTTTTT.

This chain connects TRBV6-5 to TRBJ2-7, with no clear D. Trimming removed 6 bases at V and 1 base at J, with 10 bases between. The CDR3 totals 13 residues. Germline assignment: CDR1 MNHEY and CDR2 SVGAGI. CDR3 sequence reads: CASRDPMSYEQYF. CDR3 DNA sequence: TGTGCCAGCAGAGACCCTATGTCCTACGAGCAGTACTTC.

The chain uses TRBV28 and TRBJ1-2; 10 nucleotides agree with TRBD1. The V gene end was trimmed by 2 bases and the J gene end by 4 bases; junction bases not matched to a gene: 1. Germline-derived CDR1 and CDR2 are MDHEN and SYDVKM. CDR3 length equals 14 residues. The CDR3 region has the DNA TGTGCCAGCAGTTTAGGGGACAGGGGCTATGGCTACACCTTC. It encodes CASSLGDRGYGYTF.

This sequence joins TRBV19 and TRBJ2-1; unclear D gene. CDR1 and CDR2 from the germline V gene are LNHDA and SQIVND (reference sequence). The CDR3 is 11 amino acids. The V gene lost 4 bases and the J gene lost 8 bases, with 6 bases spanning the gap. The CDR3 DNA follows: TGTGCCAGTAGTAGAGAGTATGAGCAGTTCTTC. Its translation is CASSREYEQFF.

The chain is built from TRBV28 and TRBJ2-3, with TRBD1 matching 7 bases. The V segment lost 7 bases and the J segment 1 base; nucleotides outside the gene matches: 2. CDR1 and CDR2 (germline): MDHEN, SYDVKM. This CDR3 is 13 amino acids long. The CDR3 here is CASKGGGTDTQYF. The CDR3 DNA sequence: TGTGCCAGCAAAGGGGGCGGCACAGATACGCAGTATTTT.

The rearrangement uses TRBV4-2 and TRBJ2-7; possibly TRBD2 for D (5 bases). V lost 0 bases and J lost 0, with 15 bases in between. The CDR3 spans 17 residues. Germline values: CDR1 LGHNA, CDR2 YNFKEQ. The CDR3 DNA reads TGTGCCAGCAGCCAAGATACATCGGGGAAACTCTCCTACGAGCAGTACTTC. Its translation is CASSQDTSGKLSYEQYF.

To note about this clone: This specimen includes other DNA sequences encoding the same CDR3. This sequence joins TRBV7-2 and TRBJ2-1; D remains ambiguous. V was clipped by 5 bases and J by 6 bases, with 8 bases between them. The CDR3 length is 12 residues. The V gene's germline CDR1 is SGHTA and CDR2 FQGNSA. CDR3 sequence (DNA): TGTGCCAGCAGCCTTAAGGGCAATGAGCAGTTCTTC. It yields the protein CASSLKGNEQFF. Using reference TRBV7-2 and TRBJ2-1 for the parts outside the CDR3, the full variable domain is GAGVSQSPSNKVTEKGKDVELRCDPISGHTALYWYRQSLGQGLEFLIYFQGNSAPDKSGLPSDRFSAERTGGSVSTLTIQRTQQEDSAVYLCASSLKGNEQFFGPGTRLTVL.

J is TRBJ2-3 and V is TRBV7-2, with unresolved D. Trimming pared 4 bases from V and 2 bases from J, leaving 10 bases between. Looked up from germline, CDR1 is SGHTA and CDR2 is FQGNSA. The CDR3 contains 14 residues. CDR3 sequence: CASSSVRVTDTQYF. The CDR3 bases are TGTGCCAGCAGCTCAGTTCGTGTCACAGATACGCAGTATTTT.

This clone was detected only a few times. The rearrangement links TRBV7-9 to TRBJ1-1; TRBD1 matches 9 bases. The germline V gene encodes CDR1 SEHNR and CDR2 FQNEAQ (reference sequence). The CDR3 contains 14 residues. J was trimmed by 5 bases and V by 5 bases; bases with no gene match: 6. CDR3 protein: CASSGLTGGTEAFF. The CDR3 bases are TGTGCCAGCAGCGGGCTGACAGGGGGGACTGAAGCTTTCTTT. Full variable domain (rest looked up from reference TRBV7-9 and TRBJ1-1): DTGVSQNPRHKITKRGQNVTFRCDPISEHNRLYWYRQTLGQGPEFLTYFQNEAQLEKSRLLSDRFSAERPKGSFSTLEIQRTEQGDSAMYLCASSGLTGGTEAFFGQGTRLTVV.

The rearrangement uses TRBV6-5 and TRBJ2-7; D is possibly TRBD1 or TRBD2 (5 bases each). The CDR3 spans 14 residues. Germline CDR1 reads MNHEY; CDR2 reads SVGAGI. The V end lost 7 bases, the J end lost 3 bases, and 16 bases lay between the germline ends. As DNA, the CDR3 is TGTGCCAGCACCCTCGATCGGGGCAGCTACGAGCAGTACTTC. Its protein is CASTLDRGSYEQYF.

The chain is built from TRBV6-6 and TRBJ2-3; TRBD2 aligns across 7 bases. In germline, CDR1 is MNHNY, CDR2 SVGAGI (reference sequence). J lost 5 bases, V lost 1 base, and 9 bases had no gene match. The CDR3 runs 16 residues. The CDR3 spells CASSYLAGVGVDTQYF. The CDR3 DNA sequence: TGTGCCAGCAGTTACTTGGCGGGGGTGGGTGTAGATACGCAGTATTTT.

This clone showed up just once. The genes are TRBV6-1 and TRBJ2-5; TRBD2 matches at 10 bases. CDR1 and CDR2 from the germline V gene are MNHNS and SASEGT. The CDR3 covers 15 residues. V shed 7 bases and J 5 bases; nucleotides not matched to a gene: 10. CDR3 region: CASIFGTSVAETQYF. As DNA, the CDR3 is TGTGCCAGCATATTCGGGACTAGCGTTGCGGAGACCCAGTACTTC.

The chain uses TRBV2 and TRBJ2-1; either TRBD1 or TRBD2 may supply D (6 bases each). CDR1 and CDR2 (germline): SNHLY, FYNNEI. This CDR3 contains 16 residues. Trimming cost V 6 bases and J 2 bases, with 17 bases left between them. The CDR3 DNA follows: TGTGCCAGCAGCGACCTAGGGGGGAGGACCTACAATGAGCAGTTCTTC. Translating gives CASSDLGGRTYNEQFF.

With respect to this clone: The sample has other DNA sequences that encode this CDR3 too. The chain carries TRBV13 and TRBJ1-2; 7 bases are shared with TRBD1. Per germline, CDR1 PRHDT and CDR2 FYEKMQ (reference sequence). The CDR3 loop spans 14 amino acids. Trimming took 4 bases from V and 4 from J; bases not matched to a gene: 6. The CDR3, as DNA: TGTGCCAGCAGCTCTCGACAGGGTACCTATGGCTACACCTTC. The encoded protein is CASSSRQGTYGYTF.

The genes are TRBV25-1 and TRBJ1-2, with TRBD1 matching over 9 bases. Germline V CDR1 and CDR2: MGHDK, SYGVNS. This CDR3 comprises 16 residues. The V segment lost 0 bases and the J segment 7 bases; nucleotides outside the gene matches: 9. This CDR3 reads CASSEYGWDREIGYTF. The CDR3 DNA sequence: TGTGCCAGCAGTGAATATGGGTGGGACAGGGAAATTGGCTACACCTTC.

This clone occurred once. The rearrangement joins TRBV19 to TRBJ2-2, with TRBD1 identical over 10 bases. The CDR3 is 17 amino acids. Germline V gene lookup returns CDR1 LNHDA and CDR2 SQIVND (reference sequence). The V and J ends lost 4 bases and 0 bases, in that order; junction bases with no gene match: 5. The DNA of the CDR3 is TGTGCCAGTAGTACGACAGGGGGCGGGACGAACACCGGGGAGCTGTTTTTT. Protein product: CASSTTGGGTNTGELFF.